The TCR beta chain described here comes from a study of cytomegalovirus exposure and HLA in healthy donors. Use of 60 Vbeta and 13 Jbeta primers characterized the PCR. The repertoire was sequenced with immunoSEQ multiplex PCR; TCRdb's copy has only in-frame clones and lacks some. The sample gives fewer than 90,000 clones, over 60% of which show up once; roughly 5.5% is in the top ten. Concerning this clone: Its antigen is currently unknown.

CDR3 length: 18 amino acids. In germline, CDR1 is LGHNA, CDR2 YSLEER. With V trimmed by 0 bases and J by 4 bases, 9 bases remained unmatched. Study-wide results and limits: TCR beta chain V- and J-gene trimming was linked, in a later analysis, to a missense variant in DCLRE1C.

The clonotype originates from a female donor in good health and CMV-seronegative. Material: PBMCs. This chain uses TRBV4-3 with TRBJ2-3; 11 bases match TRBD2. CDR3 in DNA: TGCGCCAGCAGCCAAGATCTAGCGGGGGGCCCCCGGGCAGATACGCAGTATTTT. The encoded protein is CASSQDLAGGPRADTQYF.